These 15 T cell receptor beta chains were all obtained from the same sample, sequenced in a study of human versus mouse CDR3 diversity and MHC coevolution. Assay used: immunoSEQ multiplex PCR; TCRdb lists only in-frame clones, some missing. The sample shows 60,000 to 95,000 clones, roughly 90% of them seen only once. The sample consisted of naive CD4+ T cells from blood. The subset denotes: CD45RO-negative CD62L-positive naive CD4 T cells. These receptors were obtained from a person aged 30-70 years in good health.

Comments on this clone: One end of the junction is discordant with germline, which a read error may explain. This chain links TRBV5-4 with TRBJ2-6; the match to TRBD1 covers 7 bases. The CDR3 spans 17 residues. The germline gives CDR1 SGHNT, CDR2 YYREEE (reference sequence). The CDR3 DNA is TGTGCCAGCACTCTGGGACAGCCCGGATCTGGGACCAACGTCCTGACTTTC. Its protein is CASTLGQPGSGTNVLTF.

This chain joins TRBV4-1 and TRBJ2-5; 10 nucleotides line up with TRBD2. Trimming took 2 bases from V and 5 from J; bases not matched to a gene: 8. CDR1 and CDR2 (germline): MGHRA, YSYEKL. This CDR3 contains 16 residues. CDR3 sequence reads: CASSQPLAGALETQYF. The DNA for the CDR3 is TGCGCCAGCAGCCAACCCCTAGCGGGGGCACTTGAGACCCAGTACTTC.

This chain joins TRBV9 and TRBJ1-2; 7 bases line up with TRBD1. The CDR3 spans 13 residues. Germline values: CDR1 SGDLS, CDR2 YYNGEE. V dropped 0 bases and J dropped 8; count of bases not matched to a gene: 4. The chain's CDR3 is CASSVEGAQGYTF. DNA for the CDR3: TGTGCCAGCAGCGTAGAGGGGGCGCAAGGCTACACCTTC.

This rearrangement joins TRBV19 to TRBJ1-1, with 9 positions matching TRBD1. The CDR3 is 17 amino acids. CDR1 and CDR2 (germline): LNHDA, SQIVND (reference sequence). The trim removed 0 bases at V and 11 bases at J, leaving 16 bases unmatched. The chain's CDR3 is CASSIEPSGQGGIVAFF. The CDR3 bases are TGTGCCAGTAGTATAGAACCGTCGGGACAGGGTGGAATAGTGGCTTTCTTT. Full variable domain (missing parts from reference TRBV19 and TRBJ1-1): DGGITQSPKYLFRKEGQNVTLSCEQNLNHDAMYWYRQDPGQGLRLIYYSQIVNDFQKGDIAEGYSVSREKKESFPLTVTSAQKNPTAFYLCASSIEPSGQGGIVAFFGQGTRLTVV.

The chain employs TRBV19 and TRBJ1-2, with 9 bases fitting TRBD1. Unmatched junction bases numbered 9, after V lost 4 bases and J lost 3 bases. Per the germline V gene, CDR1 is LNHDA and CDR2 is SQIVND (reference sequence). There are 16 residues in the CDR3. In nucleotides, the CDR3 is TGTGCCAGTAGTACCCAGGGACAGGGTTGGGACTATGGCTACACCTTC. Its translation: CASSTQGQGWDYGYTF.

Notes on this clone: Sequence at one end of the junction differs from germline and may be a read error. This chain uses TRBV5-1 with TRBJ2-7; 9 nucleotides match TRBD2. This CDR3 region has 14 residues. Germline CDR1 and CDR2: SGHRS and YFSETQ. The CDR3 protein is CASSPQVAGAGLHF. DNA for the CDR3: TGCGCCAGCAGCCCCCAAGTAGCGGGAGCGGGTTTGCACTTC. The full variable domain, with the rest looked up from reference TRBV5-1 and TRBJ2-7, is KAGVTQTPRYLIKTRGQQVTLSCSPISGHRSVSWYQQTPGQGLQFLFEYFSETQRNKGNFPGRFSGRQFSNSRSEMNVSTLELGDSALYLCASSPQVAGAGLHFGPGTRLTVT.

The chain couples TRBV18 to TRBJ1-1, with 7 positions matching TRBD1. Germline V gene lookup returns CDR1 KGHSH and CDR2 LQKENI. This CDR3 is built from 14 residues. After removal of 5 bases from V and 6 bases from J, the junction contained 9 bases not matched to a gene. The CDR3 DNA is TGTGCCAGCTCAGCCCGGGACAGAAACCCTGAAGCTTTCTTT. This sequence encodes CASSARDRNPEAFF.

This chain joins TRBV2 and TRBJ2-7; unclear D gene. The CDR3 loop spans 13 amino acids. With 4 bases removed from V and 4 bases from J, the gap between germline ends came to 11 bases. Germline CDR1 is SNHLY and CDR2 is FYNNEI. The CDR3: CASSGSSLYEQYF. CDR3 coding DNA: TGTGCCAGCAGTGGGTCTAGTCTTTACGAGCAGTACTTC.

CDR3 loop: CASPGDSPPQSRLYEQYF. In nucleotides, the CDR3 is TGTGCCAGCCCCGGGGACAGCCCACCCCAATCGCGTCTATACGAGCAGTACTTC. The J gene is TRBJ2-7, the V gene TRBV21-1; the table names TRBD1, a call not compared with the DNA. TRBV21-1 is a pseudogene segment. The CDR3 loop spans 18 amino acids.

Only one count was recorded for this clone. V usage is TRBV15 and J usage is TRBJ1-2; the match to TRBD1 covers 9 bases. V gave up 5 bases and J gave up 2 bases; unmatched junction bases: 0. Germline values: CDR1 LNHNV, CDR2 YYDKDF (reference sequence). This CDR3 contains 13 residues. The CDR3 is CATSGQGNYGYTF. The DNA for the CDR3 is TGTGCCACCAGCGGACAGGGGAACTATGGCTACACCTTC. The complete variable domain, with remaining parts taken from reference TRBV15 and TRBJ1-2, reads DAMVIQNPRYQVTQFGKPVTLSCSQTLNHNVMYWYQQKSSQAPKLLFHYYDKDFNNEADTPDNFQSRRPNTSFCFLDIRSPGLGDTAMYLCATSGQGNYGYTFGSGTRLTVV.

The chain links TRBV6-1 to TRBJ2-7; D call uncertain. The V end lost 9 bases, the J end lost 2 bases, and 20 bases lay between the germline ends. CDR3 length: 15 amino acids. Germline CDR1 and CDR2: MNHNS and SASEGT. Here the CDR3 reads CASRKDPTLPYEQYF. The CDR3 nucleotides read TGTGCCAGTCGAAAAGATCCAACTCTACCCTACGAGCAGTACTTC.

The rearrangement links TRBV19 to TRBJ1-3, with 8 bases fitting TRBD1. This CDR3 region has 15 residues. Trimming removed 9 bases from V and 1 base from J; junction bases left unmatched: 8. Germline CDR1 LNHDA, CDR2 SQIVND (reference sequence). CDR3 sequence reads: CASGQGTGSGNTIYF. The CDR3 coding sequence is TGTGCCAGCGGACAGGGCACGGGATCTGGAAACACCATATATTTT.

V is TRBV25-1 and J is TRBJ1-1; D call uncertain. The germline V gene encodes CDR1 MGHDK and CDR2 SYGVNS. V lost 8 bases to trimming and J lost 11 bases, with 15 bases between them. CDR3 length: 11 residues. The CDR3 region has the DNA TGTGCCAGCGCCACCGAGGTCCGGGCTTTCTTT. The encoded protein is CASATEVRAFF.

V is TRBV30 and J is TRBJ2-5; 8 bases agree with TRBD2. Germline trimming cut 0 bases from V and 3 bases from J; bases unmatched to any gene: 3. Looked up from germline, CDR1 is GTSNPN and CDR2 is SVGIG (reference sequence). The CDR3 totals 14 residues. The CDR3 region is CAWSVRGGKETQYF. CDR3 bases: TGTGCCTGGAGTGTACGCGGGGGGAAAGAGACCCAGTACTTC.

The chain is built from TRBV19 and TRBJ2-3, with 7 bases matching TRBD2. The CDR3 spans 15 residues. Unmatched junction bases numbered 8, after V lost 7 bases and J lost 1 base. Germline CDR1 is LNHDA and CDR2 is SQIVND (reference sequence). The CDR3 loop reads CASTKLARGTDTQYF. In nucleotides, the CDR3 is TGTGCCAGTACCAAACTAGCGCGGGGCACAGATACGCAGTATTTT.